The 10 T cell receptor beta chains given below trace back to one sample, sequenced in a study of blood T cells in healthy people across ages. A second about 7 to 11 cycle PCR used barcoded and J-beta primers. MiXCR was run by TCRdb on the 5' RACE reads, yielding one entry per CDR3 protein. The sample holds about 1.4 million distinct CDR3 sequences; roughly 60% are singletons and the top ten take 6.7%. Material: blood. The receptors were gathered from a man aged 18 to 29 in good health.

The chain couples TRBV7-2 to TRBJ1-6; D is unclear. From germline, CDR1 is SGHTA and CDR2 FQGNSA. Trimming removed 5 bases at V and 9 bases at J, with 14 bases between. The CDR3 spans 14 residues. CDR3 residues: CASSVAVRSSPLHF. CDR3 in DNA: TGTGCCAGCAGCGTGGCGGTTCGTTCTTCACCCCTCCACTTT.

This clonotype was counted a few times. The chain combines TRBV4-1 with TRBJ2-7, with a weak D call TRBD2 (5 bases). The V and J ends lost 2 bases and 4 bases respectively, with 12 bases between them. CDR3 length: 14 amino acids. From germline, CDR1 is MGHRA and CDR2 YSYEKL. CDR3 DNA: TGCGCCAGCAGCCAACACAGTGGCGGGTACGAGCAGTACTTC. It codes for CASSQHSGGYEQYF.

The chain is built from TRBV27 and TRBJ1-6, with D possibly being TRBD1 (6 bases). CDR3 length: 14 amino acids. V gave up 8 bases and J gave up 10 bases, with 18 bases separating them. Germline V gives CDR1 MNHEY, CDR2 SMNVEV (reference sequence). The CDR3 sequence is CASRLTGADSPLHF. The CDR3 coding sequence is TGTGCCAGCCGCCTGACGGGGGCTGACTCACCCCTCCACTTT.

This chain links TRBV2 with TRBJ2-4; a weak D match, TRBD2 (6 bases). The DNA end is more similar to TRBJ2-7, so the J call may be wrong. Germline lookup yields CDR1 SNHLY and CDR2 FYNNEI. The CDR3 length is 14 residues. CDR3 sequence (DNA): TGTGCCAGCAGTGCGGGACTCTACTCCTACGAGCAGTACTTC. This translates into CASSAGLYSYEQYF.

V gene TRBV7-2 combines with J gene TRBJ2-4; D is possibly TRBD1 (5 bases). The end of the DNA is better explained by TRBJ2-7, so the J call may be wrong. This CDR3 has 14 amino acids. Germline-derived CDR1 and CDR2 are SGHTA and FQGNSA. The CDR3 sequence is CASTRPGRTYEQYF. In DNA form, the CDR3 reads TGTGCCAGCACACGGCCAGGGCGGACCTACGAGCAGTACTTC.

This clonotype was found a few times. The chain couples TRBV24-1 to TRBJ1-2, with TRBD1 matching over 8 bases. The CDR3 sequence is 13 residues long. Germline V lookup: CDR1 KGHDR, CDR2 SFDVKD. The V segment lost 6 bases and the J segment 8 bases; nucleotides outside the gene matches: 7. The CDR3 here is CATSPGQGRGYTF. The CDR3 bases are TGTGCCACCAGTCCCGGACAGGGCCGAGGCTACACCTTC.

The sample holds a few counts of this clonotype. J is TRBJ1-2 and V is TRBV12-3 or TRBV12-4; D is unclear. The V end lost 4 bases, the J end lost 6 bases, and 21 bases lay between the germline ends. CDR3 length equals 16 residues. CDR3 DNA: TGTGCCAGCAGTTCGATTACGACCGCCCCTACCGATGGCTACACCTTC. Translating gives CASSSITTAPTDGYTF.

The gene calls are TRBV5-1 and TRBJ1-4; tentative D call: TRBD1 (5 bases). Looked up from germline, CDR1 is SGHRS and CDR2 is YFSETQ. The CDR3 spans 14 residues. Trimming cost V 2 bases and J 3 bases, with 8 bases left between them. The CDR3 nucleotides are TGCGCCAGCAGCTTTCACAGGCCTAATGAAAAACTGTTTTTT. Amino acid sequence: CASSFHRPNEKLFF.

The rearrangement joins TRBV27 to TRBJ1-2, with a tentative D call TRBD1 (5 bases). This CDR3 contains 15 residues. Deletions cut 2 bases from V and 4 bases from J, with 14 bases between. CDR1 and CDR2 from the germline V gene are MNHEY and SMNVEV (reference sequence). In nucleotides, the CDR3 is TGTGCCAGCAGTTTAGACAGTTCCTTCTCCTATGGCTACACCTTC. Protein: CASSLDSSFSYGYTF.

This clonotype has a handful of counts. The CDR3 nucleotides are TGTGCCAGCAGTCCAGACGGGACAGGAGTAAAGTACTTC. It codes for CASSPDGTGVKYF. The genes are TRBV12-3 or TRBV12-4 and TRBJ2-4, with 8 bases identical to TRBD1. CDR3 length equals 13 residues. Germline trimming cut 5 bases from V and 14 bases from J; bases unmatched to any gene: 11.